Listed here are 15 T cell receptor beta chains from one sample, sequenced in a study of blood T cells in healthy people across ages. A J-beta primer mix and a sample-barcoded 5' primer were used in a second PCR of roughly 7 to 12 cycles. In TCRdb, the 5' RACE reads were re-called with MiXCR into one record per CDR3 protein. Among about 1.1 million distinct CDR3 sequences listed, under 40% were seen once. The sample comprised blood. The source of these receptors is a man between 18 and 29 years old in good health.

CDR3 sequence (DNA): TGTGCCAGCAGTCACGAGGCAAGGGCAACTAATGAAAAACTGTTTTTT. Its translation is CASSHEARATNEKLFF. V and J are TRBV6-5 and TRBJ1-4; D ambiguous. CDR3 length: 16 amino acids. The V and J ends lost 5 bases and 0 bases respectively, with 13 bases between them. Germline V gene data show CDR1 as MNHEY and CDR2 as SVGAGI.

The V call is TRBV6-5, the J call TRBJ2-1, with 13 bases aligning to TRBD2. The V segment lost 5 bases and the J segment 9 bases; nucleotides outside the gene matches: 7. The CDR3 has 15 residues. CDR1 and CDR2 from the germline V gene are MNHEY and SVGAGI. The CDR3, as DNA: TGTGCCAGCAGTCCCCGACTAGCGGGGGGTGGTGAGCAGTTCTTC. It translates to CASSPRLAGGGEQFF.

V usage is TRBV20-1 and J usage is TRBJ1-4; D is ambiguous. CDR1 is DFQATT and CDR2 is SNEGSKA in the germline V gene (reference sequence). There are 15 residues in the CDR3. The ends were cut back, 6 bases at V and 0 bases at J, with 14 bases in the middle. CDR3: CSAAASVATNEKLFF. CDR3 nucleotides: TGCAGTGCAGCAGCCTCAGTTGCAACTAATGAAAAACTGTTTTTT.

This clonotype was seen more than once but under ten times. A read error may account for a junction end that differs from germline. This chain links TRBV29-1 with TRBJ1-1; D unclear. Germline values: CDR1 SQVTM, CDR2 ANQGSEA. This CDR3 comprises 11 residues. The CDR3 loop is CSVTQNTEAFF. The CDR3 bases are TGTAGCGTTACACAAAACACTGAAGCTTTCTTT.

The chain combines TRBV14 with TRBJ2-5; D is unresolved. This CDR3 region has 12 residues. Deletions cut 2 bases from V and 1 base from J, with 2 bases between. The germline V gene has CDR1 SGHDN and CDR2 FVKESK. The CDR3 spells CASSQTQETQYF. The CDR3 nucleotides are TGTGCCAGCAGCCAAACCCAAGAGACCCAGTACTTC.

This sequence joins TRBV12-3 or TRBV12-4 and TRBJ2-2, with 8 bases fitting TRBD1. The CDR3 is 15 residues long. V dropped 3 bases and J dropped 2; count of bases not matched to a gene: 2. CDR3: CASSFGQGNTGELFF. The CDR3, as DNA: TGTGCCAGCAGTTTTGGACAGGGAAACACCGGGGAGCTGTTTTTT.

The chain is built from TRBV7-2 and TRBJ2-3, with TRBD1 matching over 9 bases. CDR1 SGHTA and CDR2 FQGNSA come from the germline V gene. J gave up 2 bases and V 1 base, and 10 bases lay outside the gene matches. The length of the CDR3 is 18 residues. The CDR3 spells CASSLVLVGTGITDTQYF. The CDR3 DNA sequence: TGTGCCAGCAGCTTAGTTTTAGTGGGGACAGGGATCACAGATACGCAGTATTTT.

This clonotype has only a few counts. The CDR3 nucleotides are TGCAGTGCTAGTCTCGGGACGGGTAATCAGCCCCAGCATTTT. This sequence encodes CSASLGTGNQPQHF. This chain links TRBV20-1 with TRBJ1-5; possibly TRBD1 for D (5 bases). Germline V gene lookup returns CDR1 DFQATT and CDR2 SNEGSKA (reference sequence). The CDR3 loop spans 14 amino acids. Trimming pared 3 bases from V and 4 bases from J, leaving 13 bases between.

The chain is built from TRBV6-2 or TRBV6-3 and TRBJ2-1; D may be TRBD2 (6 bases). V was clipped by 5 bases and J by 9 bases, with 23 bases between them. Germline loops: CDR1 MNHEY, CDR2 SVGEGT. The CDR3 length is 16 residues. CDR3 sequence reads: CASSPSAGPLWFEQFF. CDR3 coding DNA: TGTGCCAGCAGTCCTTCAGCGGGCCCCCTTTGGTTTGAGCAGTTCTTC.

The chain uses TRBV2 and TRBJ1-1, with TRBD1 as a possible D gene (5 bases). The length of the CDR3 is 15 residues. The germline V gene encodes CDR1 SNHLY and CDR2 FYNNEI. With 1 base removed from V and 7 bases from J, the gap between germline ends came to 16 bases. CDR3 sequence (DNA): TGTGCCAGCAGTGAAGGGGCGGCAGCTAGGGGTGAAGCTTTCTTT. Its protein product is CASSEGAAARGEAFF.

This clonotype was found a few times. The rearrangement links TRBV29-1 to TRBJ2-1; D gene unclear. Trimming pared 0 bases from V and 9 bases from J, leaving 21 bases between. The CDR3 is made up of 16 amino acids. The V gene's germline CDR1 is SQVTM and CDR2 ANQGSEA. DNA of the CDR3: TGCAGCGTTGAAGATCCGAAGGACGGCCGCTTGGGTGAGCAGTTCTTC. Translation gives CSVEDPKDGRLGEQFF.

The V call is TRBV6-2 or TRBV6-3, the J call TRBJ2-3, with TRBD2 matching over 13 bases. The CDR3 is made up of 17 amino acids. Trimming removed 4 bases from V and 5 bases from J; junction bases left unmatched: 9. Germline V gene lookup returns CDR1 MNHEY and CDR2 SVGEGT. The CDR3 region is CASSSGRTSGGEDTQYF. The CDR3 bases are TGTGCCAGCAGTTCGGGGAGGACTAGCGGGGGAGAAGATACGCAGTATTTT.

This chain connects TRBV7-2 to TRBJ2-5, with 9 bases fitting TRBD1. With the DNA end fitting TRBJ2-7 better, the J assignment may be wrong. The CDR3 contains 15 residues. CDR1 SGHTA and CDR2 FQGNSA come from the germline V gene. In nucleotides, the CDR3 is TGTGCCAGCAGCCGAAACCGGGACAGGGCATTCGAGCAGTACTTC. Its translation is CASSRNRDRAFEQYF.

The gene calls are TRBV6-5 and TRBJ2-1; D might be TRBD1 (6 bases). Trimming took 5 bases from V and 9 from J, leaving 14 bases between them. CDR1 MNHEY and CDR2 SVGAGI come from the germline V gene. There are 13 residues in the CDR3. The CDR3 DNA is TGTGCCAGCAGTGAACACAGGGAAAGTGAGCAGTTCTTC. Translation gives CASSEHRESEQFF.

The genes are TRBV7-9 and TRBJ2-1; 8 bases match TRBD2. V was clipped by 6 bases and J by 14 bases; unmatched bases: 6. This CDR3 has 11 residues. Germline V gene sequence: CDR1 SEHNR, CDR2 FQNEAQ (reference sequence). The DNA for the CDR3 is TGTGCCAGCAGACGGGAGGGGGATAAGTTCTTC. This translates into CASRREGDKFF.